The subject of this entry is one TCR beta chain. In germline, CDR1 is LGHNA, CDR2 YSLEER. V gave up 0 bases and J gave up 2 bases, with 22 bases separating them. This CDR3 has 19 residues. The sample originates from a study of blood T cell repertoires in COVID-19. Study in general: In each case, the material was cDNA or gDNA derived from T cells, B-cell-depleted T cells, or PBMCs.

Authors' processing steps: Cell counts per sample came from amplifying reference gene primers. Libraries were prepared by immunoSEQ multiplex PCR; TCRdb keeps only in-frame clonotypes and omits some of them. From that table come the V and J calls and clone size; the DNA was used to work out D and trimming. The sample yields some 170,000 clones, 87% seen once. The sample consisted of peripheral blood. The sequence derives from a woman aged 50 to 60 with acute or convalescent COVID-19. V gene TRBV4-3 combines with J gene TRBJ2-5; a possible D gene is TRBD2 (7 bases). The CDR3 region has the DNA TGCGCCAGCAGCCAAGATGTGACGGGAGGACAGAAGATTCAAGAGACCCAGTACTTC. Translating it yields CASSQDVTGGQKIQETQYF.